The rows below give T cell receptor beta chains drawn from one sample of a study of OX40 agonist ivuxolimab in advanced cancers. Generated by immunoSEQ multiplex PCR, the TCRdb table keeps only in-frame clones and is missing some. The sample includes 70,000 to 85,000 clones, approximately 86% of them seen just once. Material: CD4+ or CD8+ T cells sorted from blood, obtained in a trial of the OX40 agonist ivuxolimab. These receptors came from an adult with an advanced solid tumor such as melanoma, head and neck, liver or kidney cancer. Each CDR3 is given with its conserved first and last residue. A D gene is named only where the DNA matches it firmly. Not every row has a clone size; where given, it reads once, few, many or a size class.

DNA: TGTGCCAGCAGCTTAGAATTGTCGAGAGGAGAGACCCAGTACTTC
CDR3: CASSLELSRGETQYF
V: TRBV7-2
D: -
J: TRBJ2-5
size: -

DNA: TGTGCCAGTCAGATGAACACTGAAGCTTTCTTT
CDR3: CASQMNTEAFF
V: TRBV19
D: -
J: TRBJ1-1
size: -

DNA: TGTGCCAGCAGTTACCTAGCGGGGGCAACTCCTTTGAGCACAGATACGCAGTATTTT
CDR3: CASSYLAGATPLSTDTQYF
V: TRBV28
D: TRBD2
J: TRBJ2-3
size: -

DNA: TGTGCCAGCAGTGAATCGTGGAACACTGAAGCTTTCTTT
CDR3: CASSESWNTEAFF
V: TRBV6-1
D: -
J: TRBJ1-1
size: -

DNA: TGCGCCAGCAGCCGGACCGGGGGTGCGGTTGGCTACACCTTC
CDR3: CASSRTGGAVGYTF
V: TRBV4-1
D: -
J: TRBJ1-2
size: -

DNA: TGTGCCAGCAGTGCAAGGGAGGGGAAGAATCAGCCCCAGCATTTT
CDR3: CASSAREGKNQPQHF
V: TRBV6-1
D: -
J: TRBJ1-5
size: -

DNA: TGTGCCAGCAGGGGAGCGGGAGTGGAAACCGGGGAGCTGTTTTTT
CDR3: CASRGAGVETGELFF
V: TRBV2
D: TRBD2
J: TRBJ2-2
size: -

DNA: TGTGCCAGCAGCCAAGATCCGGGACAGGGGGCGAACGAGCAGTACTTC
CDR3: CASSQDPGQGANEQYF
V: TRBV4-2
D: TRBD1
J: TRBJ2-7
size: -

DNA: TGTGCCAGCAGACTATCAGGGGGCAATGGCTACACCTTC
CDR3: CASRLSGGNGYTF
V: TRBV28
D: TRBD1
J: TRBJ1-2
size: -

DNA: TGTGCCAGCGGGAGACCGAACACTGAAGCTTTCTTT
CDR3: CASGRPNTEAFF
V: TRBV6-5
D: -
J: TRBJ1-1
size: -

DNA: TGTGCCAGCAGCTGGGACGCCCAGGGTTCACCCCTCCACTTT
CDR3: CASSWDAQGSPLHF
V: TRBV5-4
D: -
J: TRBJ1-6
size: -

DNA: TGTGCCAGCAGCGTAGAGGTTGGCGGGAGCGGGGAGCTGTTTTTT
CDR3: CASSVEVGGSGELFF
V: TRBV9
D: TRBD2
J: TRBJ2-2
size: once

DNA: TGTGCCAACCACACAGATACGCAGTATTTT
CDR3: CANHTDTQYF
V: TRBV2
D: -
J: TRBJ2-3
size: -

DNA: TGCGCCAGCAGCTTGGGGACAGGCGTTAATGAGCAGTTCTTC
CDR3: CASSLGTGVNEQFF
V: TRBV5-1
D: TRBD1
J: TRBJ2-1
size: -

DNA: TGTGCCAGCTCCTTATCGGGGGCCACCAGCTATGGCTACACCTTC
CDR3: CASSLSGATSYGYTF
V: TRBV28
D: -
J: TRBJ1-2
size: -

DNA: TGTGCCTGGAGTGACGGTGGAACAGGGGGCAATGAGCAGTTCTTC
CDR3: CAWSDGGTGGNEQFF
V: TRBV30
D: TRBD1
J: TRBJ2-1
size: -

DNA: TGTGCCAGCAGCCCCAGACCCGGGCAAGGGGGGGAAAAACTGTTTTTT
CDR3: CASSPRPGQGGEKLFF
V: TRBV7-6
D: -
J: TRBJ1-4
size: -